Listed below are T cell receptor beta chains from one sample, sequenced in a study of Ad26.COV2.S vaccination and SARS-CoV-2 variants. The data were produced by immunoSEQ multiplex PCR, yet TCRdb's version contains in-frame clones alone and is incomplete. The table shows some 480,000 clones, with 70% to 90% occurring only once. Sample: peripheral blood, taken in a trial of Ad26.COV2.S vaccine versus placebo. These receptors came from a person between 18 and 65 years old who received the Ad26.COV2.S COVID-19 vaccine or a placebo. CDR3s include the opening cysteine and the closing phenylalanine or tryptophan. The D gene is left open where the match is weak.

len	v_gene	d_gene	CDR3aa
12	TRBV28	NA	CASRASAYEQYF
16	TRBV24-1	NA	CATSDYVGAGTDTQYF
17	TRBV5-1	NA	CASSLSGASSYNSPLHF
17	TRBV9	TRBD2	CASSVRLGLAGPNEQFF
15	TRBV5-1	TRBD1	CASSWGQGYTGELFF
15	TRBV6-1	NA	CASSESVRNNEKLFF
15	TRBV20-1	TRBD2	CSASLAGLGAGELFF
10	TRBV29-1	NA	CSYPTLSLHF
16	TRBV3-1/TRBV3-2	TRBD2	CASSQDKLAGVYEQYF
15	TRBV27	NA	CASSPRGRELYEQYF
14	TRBV4-3	TRBD2	CASSRLAGAGELFF
15	TRBV11-3	NA	CASSLFSSPGDTQYF
16	TRBV5-1	NA	CASSLMLAANTGELFF
15	TRBV28	TRBD1	CAIQGPQGAEQPQHF
18	TRBV29-1	TRBD1	CSVEQPNRGAWYQETQYF
16	TRBV19	NA	CASSSGRPKANQPQHF
16	TRBV9	NA	CASSTHPQATNEKLFF
15	TRBV3-1/TRBV3-2	NA	CASSQLDGTNEKLFF
13	TRBV19	NA	CASSVKPNTEAFF
14	TRBV19	TRBD2	CASKLAGTTDTQYF
18	TRBV19	NA	CASTGGGGDSRIPRELFF
13	TRBV12-3/TRBV12-4	NA	CASRLGLRETQYF
11	TRBV29-1	NA	CSVVGSQRAFF
11	TRBV7-9	NA	CASSFSEKLFF
13	TRBV19	NA	CASSIGRDQPQHF
12	TRBV11-2	NA	CASSTGNYEQYF
17	TRBV5-1	NA	CASSLGGTSRSGNTIYF
16	TRBV28	NA	CASSLRPGGISYEQYF
14	TRBV14	TRBD2	CASSQLAGIYEQYF
13	TRBV5-1	NA	CASSLGLDNEQFF
13	TRBV19	NA	CASSWSSNQPQHF
14	TRBV29-1	TRBD1	CSVEPGQGAYEQYF
15	TRBV9	TRBD2	CASSGGTSGSYEQFF
15	TRBV2	TRBD1	CASSEGDRGTEKLFF
15	TRBV19	NA	CASSIVAKWTDGYTF
14	TRBV6-5	NA	CASSYSQVNTEAFF
12	TRBV2	NA	CASSYSERGYTF
13	TRBV28	NA	CASRPPIRNGYTF
14	TRBV7-8	NA	CASSLGTMNTEAFF
14	TRBV6-5	TRBD2	CASIGREKGYEQYF
14	TRBV10-3	NA	CAISDQGGDYGYTF
17	TRBV5-4	TRBD1	CASSPAGTGGRGTEAFF
14	TRBV6-5	NA	CASRRGTNTGELFF
13	TRBV6-6	NA	CASSYSSGREQFF
17	TRBV19	TRBD2	CASSFIGLAGAPGELFF
15	TRBV5-6	TRBD2	CASSPGLARPFEQYF
14	TRBV19	NA	CASSMGRQKGEQFF
18	TRBV6-4	NA	CASPFPLTLYKSTDTQYF
15	TRBV15	TRBD1	CATSRAGTGKETQYF
16	TRBV5-4	TRBD1	CASRGGTGGSWDTQYF
13	TRBV5-4	NA	CASSLLGTGELFF
12	TRBV29-1	TRBD1	CSVLTGPYEQYF
13	TRBV28	TRBD1	CATTTRTGNEQYF
12	TRBV5-5	NA	CASSFLADTQYF
16	TRBV6-6	TRBD1	CASSYPQGALVAGQYF
14	TRBV28	NA	CASSPNLGENIQYF
13	TRBV9	NA	CASSVASGNIQYF